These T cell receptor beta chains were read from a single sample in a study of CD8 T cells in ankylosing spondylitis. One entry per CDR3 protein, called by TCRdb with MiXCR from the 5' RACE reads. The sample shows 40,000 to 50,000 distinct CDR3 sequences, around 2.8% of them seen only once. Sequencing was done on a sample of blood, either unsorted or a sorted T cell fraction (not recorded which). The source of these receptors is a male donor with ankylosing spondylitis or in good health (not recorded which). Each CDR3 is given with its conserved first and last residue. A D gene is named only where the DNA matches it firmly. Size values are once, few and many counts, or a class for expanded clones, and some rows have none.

CASTSGEGNEQFF TRBJ2-1 many TRBV9 .
CASSARIGQGAINEQFF TRBJ2-1 many TRBV9 TRBD1
CASSVEGGVLTHEQYF TRBJ2-7 many TRBV9 TRBD2
CASSVTSGRSSGELFF TRBJ2-2 many TRBV9 TRBD2
CASSVAGTSGSVGANVLTF TRBJ2-6 many TRBV9 TRBD2
CASSGPLGQTYNSPLHF TRBJ1-6 many TRBV9 TRBD1
CASSVGTSGTGAQYF TRBJ2-5 . TRBV9 TRBD2
CASSVRGTEAFF TRBJ1-1 many TRBV9 .
CASSVGGRAPLEQYF TRBJ2-7 many TRBV9 .
CASSGGTAGPIYF TRBJ1-3 many TRBV9 TRBD1
CASSSLSGTYTEQFF TRBJ2-1 few TRBV9 TRBD2
CASSVGAGPRGYTF TRBJ1-2 many TRBV9 .
CASSVQNQETQYF TRBJ2-5 few TRBV9 .
CASSVTGTGPSYEQYF TRBJ2-7 many TRBV9 TRBD1
CASSTRGSRVDTQYF TRBJ2-3 many TRBV9 .
CASSPTGLVVETQYF TRBJ2-5 many TRBV9 TRBD2
CASSMAGAYSEQYF TRBJ2-7 many TRBV9 TRBD2
CASSVGPGGIYNEQFF TRBJ2-1 many TRBV9 TRBD2
CASSYTSRGGQFF TRBJ2-1 many TRBV9 .
CASSGRQGGTGELFF TRBJ2-2 few TRBV9 TRBD2
CASSLLQVAGAHEQYF TRBJ2-7 many TRBV9 TRBD2
CASSVVRGPPNEQFF TRBJ2-1 . TRBV9 .
CASSVAPAGGTGELFF TRBJ2-2 medium-sized TRBV9 TRBD2
CASSVGGDPTDTQYF TRBJ2-3 many TRBV9 .
CASSVDPAGSTDTQYF TRBJ2-3 many TRBV9 TRBD2
CASSVGGYEQYF TRBJ2-7 many TRBV9 .
CASSVAPAGTGSYEQYF TRBJ2-7 many TRBV9 TRBD1
CASSTGTASYEQYF TRBJ2-7 many TRBV9 .
CASSVGTTETIQYF TRBJ2-4 many TRBV9 .
CASSADLTGHGPYGYTF TRBJ1-2 many TRBV9 TRBD1
CASSVAGGGGGEQFF TRBJ2-1 many TRBV9 .
CASSGGPRVAVFPGGELFF TRBJ2-2 many TRBV9 .
CASSVEGQGRDTGELFF TRBJ2-2 many TRBV9 .
CASSVRDEYEQYF TRBJ2-7 many TRBV9 .
CASSVNGVAYEQYF TRBJ2-7 many TRBV9 .
CASSPPGSGANVLTF TRBJ2-6 many TRBV9 .
CASTYAGGNTDTQYF TRBJ2-3 . TRBV9 TRBD2
CASSPSTIAVHEQYF TRBJ2-7 many TRBV9 .
CASSGTGTRADEQFF TRBJ2-1 many TRBV9 TRBD2
CASSVSMTGNTIYF TRBJ1-3 many TRBV9 .
CASSAGLAGGPYEQYF TRBJ2-7 many TRBV9 TRBD2
CASSSGGFRDSQETQYF TRBJ2-5 few TRBV9 .
CASGQQSTDTQYF TRBJ2-3 many TRBV9 .
CASSVQGRATNEKLFF TRBJ1-4 many TRBV9 .
CASSGAGLAVQETQYF TRBJ2-5 many TRBV9 TRBD2
CASSVEVGSYEQYF TRBJ2-7 medium-sized TRBV9 .
CASSDRAGGETQYF TRBJ2-5 many TRBV9 TRBD2
CASSSPGTSGRAEQFF TRBJ2-1 many TRBV9 TRBD2
CASSVEAGGTDTQYF TRBJ2-3 many TRBV9 TRBD2
CASSVVGQRNTEAFF TRBJ1-1 many TRBV9 TRBD1
CASSEGQSSPLHF TRBJ1-6 many TRBV9 TRBD1
CASSLRGTGESDTQYF TRBJ2-3 many TRBV9 TRBD1
CASSTENTGELFF TRBJ2-2 many TRBV9 .
CASSVATGATGDTQYF TRBJ2-3 many TRBV9 TRBD1
CASGRGNTGELFF TRBJ2-2 many TRBV9 .